Shown below are 10 T cell receptor beta chains from a single sample sequenced in a study of CD4 T cell repertoires in COVID-19. The data were produced by immunoSEQ multiplex PCR, yet TCRdb's version contains in-frame clones alone and is incomplete. The sample includes more than 450 clones, about a fifth of them seen just once. Recombinant SARS-CoV-2 spike or nucleoprotein, presented by autologous monocytes, stimulated the CFSE-labeled cells. For these TCRs, the target antigens are not known. The starting material was central memory CD4+ T cells, cultured in vitro, obtained after recovery from COVID-19. The receptors shown here come from a human donor who had COVID-19.

This clone qualifies as large. A junction end diverges from the germline sequence, so it may reflect a read error. The genes are TRBV6-6 and TRBJ2-3; 10 nucleotides match TRBD1. From germline, CDR1 is MNHNY and CDR2 SVGAGI (reference sequence). The CDR3 is made up of 16 amino acids. CDR3 residues: CASRYSGTGAADTQYF. Here the CDR3 DNA reads TGTGCCAGCAGATACTCCGGGACAGGGGCAGCAGATACGCAGTATTTT.

This clone ranks as large. The V gene is TRBV2, the J gene TRBJ1-5; D is possibly TRBD1 (5 bases). CDR3 length equals 12 residues. Trimming left V 7 bases short and J 7 bases short, with 11 bases between. CDR1 and CDR2 (germline): SNHLY, FYNNEI. The CDR3 loop reads CASNGGGQPQHF. The CDR3 nucleotides are TGTGCCAGCAACGGGGGGGGGCAGCCCCAGCATTTT.

The CDR3 sequence: CASSLQPNLGEQYV. Written as DNA, the CDR3 is TGTGCCAGCAGTCTCCAACCCAATCTGGGGGAGCAGTACGTC. This chain joins TRBV6-5 and TRBJ2-7; D gene unclear. The CDR3 runs 14 residues. V shed 5 bases and J shed 7 bases, with 18 bases lying between them. Germline V gene lookup returns CDR1 MNHEY and CDR2 SVGAGI.

The chain uses TRBV24-1 and TRBJ2-3; 10 nucleotides match TRBD1. After removal of 6 bases from V and 4 bases from J, the junction contained 6 bases not matched to a gene. The CDR3 is 15 amino acids. Germline assignment: CDR1 KGHDR and CDR2 SFDVKD. CDR3 region: CATSSPGTGADTQYF. CDR3 nucleotide sequence: TGTGCCACCAGTTCCCCCGGGACAGGGGCAGATACGCAGTATTTT.

On this clone itself: The junction departs from the called germline gene at one end, perhaps through a read error. V gene TRBV7-8 combines with J gene TRBJ2-1, with 9 nucleotides matching TRBD1. CDR1 is SGHVS, CDR2 FQNEAQ, per germline. The CDR3 length is 11 residues. DNA for the CDR3: TGTGCCAGCAGCCGCGGGACAGGGTGGGTCTTC. It is translated as CASSRGTGWVF. The whole variable domain, filled in from reference TRBV7-8 and TRBJ2-1, reads GAGVSQSPRYKVAKRGQDVALRCDPISGHVSLFWYQQALGQGPEFLTYFQNEAQLDKSGLPSDRFFAERPEGSVSTLKIQRTQQEDSAVYLCASSRGTGWVFGPGTRLTVL.

This clone is medium-sized (0.01 to 0.1%) by share. The chain joins TRBV27 to TRBJ2-1, with TRBD2 matching 10 bases. The CDR3 sequence is 16 residues long. Germline V CDR1 and CDR2: MNHEY, SMNVEV (reference sequence). V lost 5 bases to trimming and J lost 3 bases; unmatched junction nucleotides: 7. As DNA, the CDR3 is TGTGCCAGCAGTCCATCAAGCGGGAGGGGCTACAATGAGCAGTTCTTC. It translates to CASSPSSGRGYNEQFF.

This clone is judged large (0.1 to 1%). This chain links TRBV4-1 with TRBJ2-1; 9 bases align to TRBD2. The J segment lost 0 bases and the V segment lost 1 base, leaving 4 bases of the junction unmatched. Germline loops: CDR1 MGHRA, CDR2 YSYEKL. CDR3 length: 17 amino acids. The CDR3 loop reads CASSQGPAGGSYNEQFF. CDR3 nucleotide sequence: TGCGCCAGCAGCCAAGGGCCAGCGGGGGGCTCCTACAATGAGCAGTTCTTC.

This clone is labeled large. The chain combines TRBV12-3 or TRBV12-4 with TRBJ2-7, with a tentative D call TRBD1 (6 bases). Trimming pared 3 bases from V and 6 bases from J, leaving 9 bases between. CDR3 size: 12 residues. The CDR3 nucleotides are TGTGCCAGCAGTTTTTCCAGGGGCGAGCAGTACGTC. It encodes CASSFSRGEQYV.

This rearrangement joins TRBV5-4 to TRBJ2-5, with 15 bases matching TRBD2. J was trimmed by 2 bases and V by 4 bases; bases with no gene match: 6. The CDR3 runs to 17 residues. Germline lookup yields CDR1 SGHNT and CDR2 YYREEE (reference sequence). CDR3: CASSRGLAGGGQETQYF. The CDR3 DNA is TGTGCCAGCAGCCGGGGACTAGCGGGAGGAGGACAAGAGACCCAGTACTTC.

By share of the sample, this clone is large. CDR3 coding DNA: TGTGCCATCAGGCGGGACATAGCATCTGGAAACACCATATATTTT. It is translated as CAIRRDIASGNTIYF. The rearrangement joins TRBV10-3 to TRBJ1-3; a weak D match, TRBD1 (6 bases). Trimming took off 6 bases at V and 1 base at J, with 13 bases between the two ends. The CDR3 covers 15 residues. Germline loops: CDR1 ENHRY, CDR2 SYGVKD.